This T cell receptor beta chain was identified during a study of cytomegalovirus exposure and HLA in healthy donors. Study details: In a later analysis, it was reported that the roughly 120 validation repertoires had been produced on the same platform as the roughly 650 repertoires belonging to the first cohort.

This CDR3 is built from 14 residues. From germline, CDR1 is MGHDK and CDR2 SYGVNS. Deletions cut 1 base from V and 6 bases from J, with 12 bases between. On this clone: Its cognate antigen is unknown.

Clones were read by immunoSEQ multiplex PCR, and TCRdb kept only the in-frame ones, dropping some. The sample has approximately 180,000 clones; just under 90% are singletons. Points from the study as a whole: Some public TCRs appeared in many individuals, while most sequences were rare.

The TCR originated in a woman aged 25-40 years in good health and CMV-seronegative. The chain combines TRBV25-1 with TRBJ1-2, with D unresolved. Sequenced: PBMCs. The CDR3 region is CASSELAGEDGYTF. Written as DNA, the CDR3 is TGTGCCAGCAGTGAATTGGCCGGGGAGGATGGCTACACCTTC.